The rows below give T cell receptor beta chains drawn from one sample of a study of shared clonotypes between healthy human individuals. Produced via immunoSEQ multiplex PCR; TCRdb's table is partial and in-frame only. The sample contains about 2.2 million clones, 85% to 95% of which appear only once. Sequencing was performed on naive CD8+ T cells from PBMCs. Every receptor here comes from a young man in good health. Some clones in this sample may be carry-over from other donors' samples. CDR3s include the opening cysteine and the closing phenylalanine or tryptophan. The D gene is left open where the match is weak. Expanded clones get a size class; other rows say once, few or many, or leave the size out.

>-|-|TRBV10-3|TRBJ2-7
TGTGCCATCAGAACTTTGGAGGGGACAGATCTCTACGAGCAGTACTTC
CAIRTLEGTDLYEQYF
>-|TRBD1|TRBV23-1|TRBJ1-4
TGCGCCAGCAGTCAATCGCCGGGACAGGGTCGTGAAAAACTGTTTTTT
CASSQSPGQGREKLFF
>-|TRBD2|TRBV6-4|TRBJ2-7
TGTGCCAGCAGTGACGCTGTAGGGACTAGCAGATTCTACGAGCAGTACTTC
CASSDAVGTSRFYEQYF
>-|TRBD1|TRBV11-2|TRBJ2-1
TGTGCCAGCAGCTTAGGCCGGGACAGGGGCTACAATGAGCAGTTCTTC
CASSLGRDRGYNEQFF
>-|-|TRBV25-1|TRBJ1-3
TGTGCCAGCATACCTAGGGCTTCCTCTGGAAACACCATATATTTT
CASIPRASSGNTIYF
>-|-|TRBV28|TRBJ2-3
TGTGCCAGCAGTTTCCAACTCAGGACAGATACGCAGTATTTT
CASSFQLRTDTQYF
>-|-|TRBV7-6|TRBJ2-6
TGTGCCAGCAGCCACCAACCCTCTGGGGCCAACGTCCTGACTTTC
CASSHQPSGANVLTF
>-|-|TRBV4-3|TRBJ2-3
TGCGCCAGCAGCCAAGTGGGCGGGGACACAGATACGCAGTATTTT
CASSQVGGDTDTQYF
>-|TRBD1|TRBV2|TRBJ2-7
TGTGCCAGCAGTGAAGGGACAGGGGGGCTCTACGAGCAGTACTTC
CASSEGTGGLYEQYF
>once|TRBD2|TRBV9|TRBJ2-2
TGTGCCAGCAGCTCAACACTAGCGGGAGCGAACACCGGGGAGCTGTTTTTT
CASSSTLAGANTGELFF
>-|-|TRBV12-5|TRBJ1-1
TGTGCTAGTGGCCCGAGGGAGGGCGTAGCTGAAGCTTTCTTT
CASGPREGVAEAFF
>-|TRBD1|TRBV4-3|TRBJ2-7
TGCGCCAGCAGTACCGGGACAGGTCTCTACGAGCAGTACTTC
CASSTGTGLYEQYF
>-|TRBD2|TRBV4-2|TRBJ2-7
TGTGCCAGCAGCCAAGATTTGGGAGGGGCGGGATACTACGAGCAGTACTTC
CASSQDLGGAGYYEQYF
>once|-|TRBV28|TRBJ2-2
TGTGCCAGCAGTCCAGAGCTGAACTCAAACACCGGGGAGCTGTTTTTT
CASSPELNSNTGELFF
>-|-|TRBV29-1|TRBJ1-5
TGCAGCGTTGAAGATCCTGGGGGGGATCAGCCCCAGCATTTT
CSVEDPGGDQPQHF
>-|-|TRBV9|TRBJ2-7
TGTGCCAGCAGCGTAGGCCAAGCTTCCTACGAGCAGTACTTC
CASSVGQASYEQYF
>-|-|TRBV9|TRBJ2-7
TGTGCCAGCAGCGTAGGAGAGCGGGCCATCTACGAGCAGTACTTC
CASSVGERAIYEQYF
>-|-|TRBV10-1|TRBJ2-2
TGCGCCAGCAGTGAGTCAATGCGCCAATTGCCCGGGGAGCTGTTTTTT
CASSESMRQLPGELFF
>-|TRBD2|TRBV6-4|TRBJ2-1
TGTGCCAGCCGGTCCGGGACTAGCGATGAGCAGTTCTTC
CASRSGTSDEQFF
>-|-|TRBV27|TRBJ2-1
TGTGCCAGCAGTTTGCAAGCGAGCTCCTACAATGAGCAGTTCTTC
CASSLQASSYNEQFF
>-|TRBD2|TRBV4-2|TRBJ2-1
TGTGCCAGCAGCGGGACTAGCGGTTACTACAATGAGCAGTTCTTC
CASSGTSGYYNEQFF
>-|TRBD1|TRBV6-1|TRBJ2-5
TGTGCCAGCATTCTAGCCGGGACAGCCCAATGGACCCAGTACTTC
CASILAGTAQWTQYF
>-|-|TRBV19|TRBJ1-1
TGTGCCAGCCTTTATTACCCAGGGAAGATTACTGAAGCTTTCTTT
CASLYYPGKITEAFF
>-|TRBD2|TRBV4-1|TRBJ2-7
TGCGCCAGCAGCCCCTCATATGGGACTAGATCCTCCTACGAGCAGTACTTC
CASSPSYGTRSSYEQYF
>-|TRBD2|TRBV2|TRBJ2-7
TGTGCCAGCAGCGAAGGGGGGACTAGCGGGAACTTC
CASSEGGTSGNF
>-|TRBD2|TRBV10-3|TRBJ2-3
TGTGCCATCAGTGATTGGCTAGCGGCTAGCACAGATACGCAGTATTTT
CAISDWLAASTDTQYF
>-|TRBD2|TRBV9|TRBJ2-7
TGTGCCAGCAGCGTAAGCGGGACCTACGAGCAGTACTTC
CASSVSGTYEQYF
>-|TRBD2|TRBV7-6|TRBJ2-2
TGTGCCAGCAGCTTAGGCGGGAGGCGGACCGGGGAGCTGTTTTTT
CASSLGGRRTGELFF
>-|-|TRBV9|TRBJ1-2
TGTGCCAGCAGCGAGGCCTCGACACGCTCGGGCGACTATGGCTACACCTTC
CASSEASTRSGDYGYTF
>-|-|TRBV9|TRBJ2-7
TGTGCCAGCAGCGTAGCAGGCGGGGGCAATTACGAGCAGTACTTC
CASSVAGGGNYEQYF
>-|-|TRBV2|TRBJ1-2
TGTGCCAGCAAAAAGGTTCAGACCGAAGCTAACTATGGCTACACCTTC
CASKKVQTEANYGYTF
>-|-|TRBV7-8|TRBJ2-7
TGTGCCAGCAGCTCCAGGGGATGGGGTTACGAGCAGTACTTC
CASSSRGWGYEQYF
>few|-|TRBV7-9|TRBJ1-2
TGTGCCAGCAGCGACGGAAAGTCCTATGGCTACACCTTC
CASSDGKSYGYTF
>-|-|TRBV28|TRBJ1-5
TGTGCCAGCACGCGTCAGGGAGACAATCAGCCCCAGCATTTT
CASTRQGDNQPQHF
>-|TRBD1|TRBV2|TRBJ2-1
TGTGCCAGCAGTGAATCTCGTCAGGGGGCCTACAATGAGCAGTTCTTC
CASSESRQGAYNEQFF
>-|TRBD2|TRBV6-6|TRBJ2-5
TGTGCCAGCAACGTCGGACTAGCGGGAGTTTCTGGGACCCAGTACTTC
CASNVGLAGVSGTQYF
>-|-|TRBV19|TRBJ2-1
TGTGCCAGTCAAATTGCCGGAGCGACAGCCTACAATGAGCAGTTCTTC
CASQIAGATAYNEQFF
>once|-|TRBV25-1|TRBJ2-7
TGTGCCAGCCGGACAGCCCACGAGCAGTACTTC
CASRTAHEQYF
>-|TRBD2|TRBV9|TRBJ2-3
TGTGCCAGCAGCTCAAGAACTAGCGCCGGCACAGATACGCAGTATTTT
CASSSRTSAGTDTQYF
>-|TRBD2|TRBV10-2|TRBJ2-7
TGCGCCAGCAGTGAGTGGGGGGAGGGGCAAAACGAGCAGTACTTC
CASSEWGEGQNEQYF
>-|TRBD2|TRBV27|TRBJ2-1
TGTGCCAGCAGTTTTATGGCGGGAGGGCCCTATGAGCAGTTCTTC
CASSFMAGGPYEQFF
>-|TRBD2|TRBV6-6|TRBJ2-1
TGTGCCAGCAGTTACGGCCTAGCGGGAGGCGGGGGTGAGCAGTTCTTC
CASSYGLAGGGGEQFF
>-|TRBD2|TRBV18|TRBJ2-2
TGTGCCAGCTCACCAAAGTTCCTAGCGGGAGTAGGAACCGGGGAGCTGTTTTTT
CASSPKFLAGVGTGELFF
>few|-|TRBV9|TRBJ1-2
TGTGCCAGCAGCGTGACAGCGGCTAACTATGGCTACACCTTC
CASSVTAANYGYTF
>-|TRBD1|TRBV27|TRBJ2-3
TGTGCCAGCAGTCCAACAGGGGGCTTACATACGCAGTATTTT
CASSPTGGLHTQYF
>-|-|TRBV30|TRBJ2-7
TGTGCCTGGAGTTTTACCCTCTCGGACATGTCCTACGAGCAGTACTTC
CAWSFTLSDMSYEQYF
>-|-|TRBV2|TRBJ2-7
TGTGCCAGCAGTGACATCGAGCAGTACTTC
CASSDIEQYF
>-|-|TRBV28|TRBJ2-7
TGTGCCAGCAATTATTCAGGGTCTTGCGAGCAGTACTTC
CASNYSGSCEQYF
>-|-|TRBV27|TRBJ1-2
TGTGCCAGCAGGACCAAGTATGCGGGTGGCTACACCTTC
CASRTKYAGGYTF
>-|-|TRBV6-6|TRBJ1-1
TGTGCCAGCAGCCTCTTATCTGGTGAAGCTTTCTTT
CASSLLSGEAFF
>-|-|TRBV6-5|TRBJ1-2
TGTGCCAGCAGTTACTCGGGTGACGGCTACACCTTC
CASSYSGDGYTF
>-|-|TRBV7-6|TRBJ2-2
TGTGCCAGCAGCTTAAGGGGGGGCGTGCCCCCCGGGGAGCTGTTTTTT
CASSLRGGVPPGELFF
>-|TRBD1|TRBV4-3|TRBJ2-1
TGCGCCAGCAGCCAAACGGCCATACAGGGGGCTCTCTACAATGAGCAGTTCTTC
CASSQTAIQGALYNEQFF
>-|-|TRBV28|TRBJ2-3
TGTGGAAGCTCAGGGGACCGTACAGATACGCAGTATTTT
CGSSGDRTDTQYF
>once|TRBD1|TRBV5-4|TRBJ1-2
TGTGCCAGCAGCTTGAGGGACAGGGTGTTTCATGGCTACACCTTC
CASSLRDRVFHGYTF
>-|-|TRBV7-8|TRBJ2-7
TGTGCCAGCAGCTTAGCGGAGGGGGTCATCGAGCAGTACTTC
CASSLAEGVIEQYF
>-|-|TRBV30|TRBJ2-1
TGTGCCTGGAGTAGACAGGTCGGGCGTAGTGAGCAGTTCTTC
CAWSRQVGRSEQFF